This T cell receptor beta chain is drawn from a study of CD8+CD57+ T cells in acquired aplastic anemia. Study as a whole: Sorted CD4+ and CD8+ cells gave a mean 3.2 ug DNA, range 0.2 to 27.4 ug. Whole-study results and caveats: Overlapping CD8+ CDR3 repertoires of patients and controls contained under 35 shared sequences. Significant differences in CD8+ Simpson's diversity were not observed between patients and controls.

CD8+CD57+ cell expansion had been shown by flow cytometry in patients chosen for sequencing. As a group, the patients uniformly had severe acquired aplastic anemia. Looked up from germline, CDR1 is MGHDK and CDR2 is SYGVNS. The CDR3 runs to 16 residues. The template for TCR beta VDJ and CDR3 sequence profiling was genomic DNA. TCRdb redid the calling of the reads with MiXCR, one entry per CDR3 protein. Found here are some 160,000 distinct CDR3 sequences, 45% to 55% of them singletons; the top ten hold around 2.9%. On this clonotype: Its antigen is unidentified. One end of the junction fails to match germline, which may point to a read error.

The chain couples TRBV25-1 to TRBJ1-3; weak D call: TRBD1 (5 bases). The sequence was collected from a human donor with aplastic anemia. Sequenced: sorted CD4+, CD8+, or CD8+CD57+ T cells (not recorded which) from PBMCs. The CDR3 here is CASSLYGGSSRNTIYF. CDR3 bases: TGCGCCAGCAGTCTCTACGGGGGGAGCTCTAGAAACACCATATATTTT.